A selection of T cell receptor beta chains follows, all from one sample in a study of T cells in localized non-small cell lung cancer. Method: immunoSEQ multiplex PCR; TCRdb's copy keeps in-frame clones and lacks some. The data hold 75,000 to 85,000 clones, with 65% to 85% observed a single time. The source material was peripheral blood, sampled before any cancer treatment. Receptors were obtained from an older female donor with stage I lung adenocarcinoma. The CDR3 runs from the conserved cysteine through the conserved F or W. Fields, in order: D gene, clone size, J gene, V gene, CDR3 DNA, CDR3 protein. D genes are given only for firm matches. Some rows mark clone size as missing; the rest say once, few, many or name a class of expanded clone.

-,-,TRBJ1-5,TRBV11-2,TGTGCCAGCAGCCCGCAAGGTGATAGCAATCAGCCCCAGCATTTT,CASSPQGDSNQPQHF
TRBD2,-,TRBJ2-1,TRBV7-8,TGTGCCAGCAGCTTTATCATAGCGGGGGGCCCTTTGGATGAGCAGTTCTTC,CASSFIIAGGPLDEQFF
-,-,TRBJ2-4,TRBV5-3,TGTGCCAGAAGCCTTCCCCCGGACGGCCAAAACATTCAGTACTTC,CARSLPPDGQNIQYF
-,few,TRBJ2-7,TRBV27,TGTGCCAGCAGTTCCAGGACCGCGTATTTTTCCTACGAGCAGTACTTC,CASSSRTAYFSYEQYF
TRBD1,-,TRBJ1-2,TRBV7-2,TGTGCCAGCAGCTTCCAGAGGACAGGGGGCTTCTATGGCTACACCTTC,CASSFQRTGGFYGYTF
-,-,TRBJ1-1,TRBV12-5,TGTGCTAGTGGTCCCACTCAGGGTAACACTGAAGCTTTCTTT,CASGPTQGNTEAFF
-,-,TRBJ2-1,TRBV18,TGTGCCAGCTCACCGTCGATCTACAATGAGCAGTTCTTC,CASSPSIYNEQFF
TRBD2,-,TRBJ2-3,TRBV28,TGTGCCAGCAGTTTTGAGACTAGCGGGATCGATACGCAGTATTTT,CASSFETSGIDTQYF
-,-,TRBJ1-2,TRBV2,TGTGCCAGCAGTTTCGGACGGAACTATGGCTACACCTTC,CASSFGRNYGYTF
TRBD1,once,TRBJ1-1,TRBV19,TGTGCCAGTAAATCGGCAGGGGGCCTCGACACTGAAGCTTTCTTT,CASKSAGGLDTEAFF
-,-,TRBJ2-3,TRBV15,TGTGCCACCAGCGCCAGGGTCACAGATACGCAGTATTTT,CATSARVTDTQYF
-,-,TRBJ1-4,TRBV4-2,TGTGCCAGCAGCCAAGAGCGACACAATAATGAAAAACTGTTTTTT,CASSQERHNNEKLFF
-,-,TRBJ2-1,TRBV14,TGTGCCAGCAGCCGCTCATTGGTGTACAATGAGCAGTTCTTC,CASSRSLVYNEQFF
-,-,TRBJ1-3,TRBV4-1,TGCGCCAGCAGCCAAGGGGGAGGGCACTCTGGAAACACCATATATTTT,CASSQGGGHSGNTIYF
TRBD1,-,TRBJ1-2,TRBV7-2,TGTGCCAGCAGCCCGGGACAGGTGGCGGGTGGCTACACCTTC,CASSPGQVAGGYTF
-,few,TRBJ1-5,TRBV28,TGTGCCAGCAGGTCGCAGGGATTTGGCAATCAGCCCCAGCATTTT,CASRSQGFGNQPQHF
TRBD1,-,TRBJ1-1,TRBV9,TGTGCCAGCAGCGTAAGAGGTCAGGGGGCCGCCAGCATGAACACTGAAGCTTTCTTT,CASSVRGQGAASMNTEAFF
-,-,TRBJ1-5,TRBV19,TGTGCCAGTAGCCCAGGATTAGACAGGACGCGTCAGCCCCAGCATTTT,CASSPGLDRTRQPQHF
TRBD1,-,TRBJ2-1,TRBV14,TGTGCCAGCACCAGGACAGGGGGCTTTTCCTACAATGAGCAGTTCTTC,CASTRTGGFSYNEQFF
TRBD1,-,TRBJ1-1,TRBV4-2,TGTGCCAGCAGCCCTGGGACAGGGGGCAGGAACACTGAAGCTTTCTTT,CASSPGTGGRNTEAFF
TRBD1,few,TRBJ1-5,TRBV19,TGTGCCAGTAACGACAGGGGCCTAAAGAATCAGCCCCAGCATTTT,CASNDRGLKNQPQHF
TRBD2,-,TRBJ2-5,TRBV5-6,TGTGCCAGCAGCCCAACCGGGACGGGGGGAGAGACCCAGTACTTC,CASSPTGTGGETQYF
TRBD1,-,TRBJ1-5,TRBV30,TGTGCCTGGAGTGAGGACAGGTATCAGCCCCAGCATTTT,CAWSEDRYQPQHF
-,-,TRBJ2-7,TRBV27,TGTGCCAGCAGTCCGTATGGATACGAGCAGTACTTC,CASSPYGYEQYF
-,-,TRBJ2-7,TRBV5-4,TGTGCCAGCAGCTTGGCCGGCTGGGACAACTCCCAGCAGTACTTC,CASSLAGWDNSQQYF